This TCR beta chain was sequenced in a study of blood T cell repertoires in COVID-19 (dated by TCRdb to about 2020). Study-wide context: Collaborator samples came from the United States, Italy and Spain and covered acute and convalescent phases of COVID-19. HLA class I and class II types, where available, came from metadata supplied by the sample provider rather than from assay-based typing. The material from the prospective study consisted of cDNA or gDNA derived from T cells, B-cell-depleted T cells, or PBMCs. Subjects who had been exposed to COVID-19, were actively infected with it, or had recovered from it provided the deeply sampled blood TCRbeta repertoires that made up the dataset. The samples were drawn from two sources: the first 160 participants of the ongoing ImmuneRACE study, and 1,200 or so subjects contributed by 6 global collaborators. The repertoires were released in a freely available public database meant as a resource for research on the immune response to SARS-CoV-2. The sample metadata nearly always contained a de-identified subject ID, COVID-19 status, age in years and sex.

General study outcomes and caveats: The amount of clinical and demographic metadata varied by source and participant and was provided uncurated.

The immunoSEQ Assay, a bias-controlled multiplex PCR, was used to amplify TCRbeta CDR3 regions from genomic DNA. As for how the authors treated the data: The number of nucleated cells in each sample was estimated by amplification of reference gene primers within the assay. To quantify the absolute abundance of each unique TCRbeta CDR3 rearrangement, sequence reads were collapsed and filtered. For each sample, productive Simpson clonality was calculated by taking the square root of Simpson's diversity index across productive rearrangements. Not all clones reach the TCRdb copy of this immuneACCESS table, which keeps in-frame sequences only. Checked studies attribute under half of the gap to unresolved V genes and leave the rest unexplained. From that table come the V and J calls and clone size; the DNA was used to work out D and trimming. The sample table holds tens of thousands of clones, of which about nine tenths were seen once. Together, the top ten hold around 2% of the sample.

With respect to this clone: Its antigen specificity is not known. One base away there is no much larger clone; base qualities are not given.

V was cut back by 8 bases and J by 6 bases, leaving a gap of 8 bases between them. CDR1 and CDR2 were assigned from the germline V gene as MDHEN and SYDVKM. The CDR3 starts with the cysteine, ends with the phenylalanine, and has 12 residues. The retained sequence is limited to the CDR3, 36 bases, with the frame set at the first base. Collaborating institutions collected whole blood in K2EDTA tubes following their own protocols. Collaborator samples were shipped for TCRbeta analysis as frozen whole blood, isolated PBMCs, or DNA extracted from either sample type. The sequenced sample consisted of peripheral blood. The sequence was collected from a man aged 55 to 70 with acute or convalescent COVID-19. In this chain, TRBV28 is recombined with TRBJ1-6; the D gene remains uncertain. The sequenced DNA: TGTGCCAGCTGGGAGGTTAATTCACCCCTCCACTTT. Translation gives CASWEVNSPLHF.